This T cell receptor beta chain was profiled in a study of PD-1 blockade in classical Hodgkin lymphoma. Study-level results: Whatever underlies the repertoire differences (possibly disease activity or prior therapy) remains undefined.

The CDR3 totals 14 residues. Per the germline V gene, CDR1 is SGHRS and CDR2 is YFSETQ. V lost 0 bases and J 0 bases, leaving 7 bases between the germline ends. Details on this clone: Its antigen is currently unknown.

Assay: immunoSEQ multiplex PCR; the TCRdb copy retains only in-frame clones and omits some. Altogether some 28,000 clones are present, roughly 80% being singletons, with the ten largest covering 20% to 25%. Each patient experienced a relapse that followed autologous stem cell transplantation, and brentuximab vedotin exposure varied. Each best response was a complete response, a partial response or progressive disease. This TCR was sampled from a human donor with classical Hodgkin lymphoma. The chain is built from TRBV5-1 and TRBJ2-7; TRBD1 might be the D (5 bases). The sequencing here drew on peripheral blood mononuclear cells (PBMCs), taken before the second cycle of nivolumab. Written as DNA, the CDR3 is TGCGCCAGCAGCTTGGGACAGATCTCCTACGAGCAGTACTTC. Amino acids: CASSLGQISYEQYF.